This is a list of T cell receptor beta chains from one sample in a study of PD-1 blockade in classical Hodgkin lymphoma. The table came from immunoSEQ multiplex PCR; TCRdb's copy has only in-frame clones and leaves some out. The repertoire consists of 40,000 to 65,000 clones, with 86% occurring once and the leading ten covering approximately 6.9%. Sample: peripheral blood mononuclear cells (PBMCs), taken before the fourth cycle of nivolumab. The source of these receptors is a human donor with classical Hodgkin lymphoma. Each CDR3 is given with its conserved first and last residue. A D gene is named only where the DNA matches it firmly. Clone sizes are given selectively: once, few, many, or a class where the clone is expanded.

V gene: TRBV28; J gene: TRBJ1-2; D gene: -; clone size: -; CDR3 protein: CASRRGSFNYGYTF; CDR3 DNA: TGTGCCAGCCGTCGGGGGTCTTTTAACTATGGCTACACCTTC
V gene: TRBV19; J gene: TRBJ1-1; D gene: -; clone size: -; CDR3 protein: CATKDTGETEAFF; CDR3 DNA: TGTGCCACCAAAGACACTGGAGAAACTGAAGCTTTCTTT
V gene: TRBV7-2; J gene: TRBJ1-1; D gene: TRBD1; clone size: -; CDR3 protein: CASSFRQGGTEAFF; CDR3 DNA: TGTGCCAGCAGCTTCAGACAGGGAGGGACTGAAGCTTTCTTT
V gene: TRBV28; J gene: TRBJ1-5; D gene: TRBD1; clone size: few; CDR3 protein: CASSLKTGGTQPQHF; CDR3 DNA: TGTGCCAGCAGTTTAAAGACAGGGGGCACTCAGCCCCAGCATTTT
V gene: TRBV28; J gene: TRBJ1-4; D gene: TRBD1; clone size: -; CDR3 protein: CASSTDTGVEKLFF; CDR3 DNA: TGTGCCAGCAGTACTGATACAGGGGTTGAAAAACTGTTTTTT
V gene: TRBV10-1; J gene: TRBJ2-5; D gene: TRBD2; clone size: -; CDR3 protein: CASRRRWTSGSQETQYF; CDR3 DNA: TGCGCCAGCAGAAGAAGGTGGACTAGCGGGTCCCAAGAGACCCAGTACTTC
V gene: TRBV27; J gene: TRBJ1-2; D gene: -; clone size: -; CDR3 protein: CASSPSTAAHGYTF; CDR3 DNA: TGTGCCAGCAGTCCCTCGACAGCTGCTCATGGCTACACCTTC
V gene: TRBV11-2; J gene: TRBJ1-3; D gene: -; clone size: -; CDR3 protein: CASSTGLLGGTIYF; CDR3 DNA: TGTGCCAGCAGCACCGGACTGCTGGGGGGCACCATATATTTT
V gene: TRBV7-2; J gene: TRBJ1-6; D gene: -; clone size: -; CDR3 protein: CASSLGGDSYNSPLHF; CDR3 DNA: TGTGCCAGCAGCTTGGGAGGGGACTCCTATAATTCACCCCTCCACTTT
V gene: TRBV13; J gene: TRBJ2-6; D gene: -; clone size: -; CDR3 protein: CASSLERSSGANVLTF; CDR3 DNA: TGTGCCAGCAGCTTAGAACGGTCCTCTGGGGCCAACGTCCTGACTTTC
V gene: TRBV29-1; J gene: TRBJ2-5; D gene: TRBD1; clone size: few; CDR3 protein: CSVVGTGGAKTQYF; CDR3 DNA: TGCAGCGTTGTGGGGACAGGGGGCGCGAAGACCCAGTACTTC
V gene: TRBV27; J gene: TRBJ2-1; D gene: TRBD2; clone size: -; CDR3 protein: CASSLGSGGYNEQFF; CDR3 DNA: TGTGCCAGCAGTTTAGGTAGCGGGGGCTACAATGAGCAGTTCTTC
V gene: TRBV25-1; J gene: TRBJ2-2; D gene: -; clone size: -; CDR3 protein: CASAFGWELFF; CDR3 DNA: TGTGCCAGCGCCTTTGGCTGGGAGCTGTTTTTT
V gene: TRBV10-3; J gene: TRBJ2-1; D gene: TRBD1; clone size: -; CDR3 protein: CAISESEIDRGRNEQFF; CDR3 DNA: TGTGCCATCAGTGAGTCGGAGATTGACAGGGGGCGGAATGAGCAGTTCTTC
V gene: TRBV11-2; J gene: TRBJ2-7; D gene: TRBD2; clone size: -; CDR3 protein: CASSLTWTSGSYEQYF; CDR3 DNA: TGTGCCAGCAGCTTAACCTGGACTAGCGGCTCCTACGAGCAGTACTTC
V gene: TRBV9; J gene: TRBJ1-2; D gene: -; clone size: few; CDR3 protein: CASKGYYGYTF; CDR3 DNA: TGTGCCAGCAAAGGGTACTATGGCTACACCTTC
V gene: TRBV5-4; J gene: TRBJ2-3; D gene: -; clone size: few; CDR3 protein: CASSLALPDTQYF; CDR3 DNA: TGTGCCAGCAGCTTGGCCCTCCCAGATACGCAGTATTTT
V gene: TRBV7-9; J gene: TRBJ2-7; D gene: -; clone size: -; CDR3 protein: CASSLAETAYEQYF; CDR3 DNA: TGTGCCAGCAGCTTAGCGGAGACAGCCTACGAGCAGTACTTC
V gene: TRBV11-1; J gene: TRBJ2-1; D gene: -; clone size: -; CDR3 protein: CASSSSLSVMVAEYNEQFF; CDR3 DNA: TGTGCCAGCAGCTCCTCTCTGTCCGTGATGGTAGCGGAATACAATGAGCAGTTCTTC
V gene: TRBV4-1; J gene: TRBJ1-2; D gene: -; clone size: -; CDR3 protein: CASSQANYGYTF; CDR3 DNA: TGCGCCAGCAGCCAAGCAAACTATGGCTACACCTTC
V gene: TRBV27; J gene: TRBJ2-2; D gene: -; clone size: -; CDR3 protein: CASSFRRGRSTGELFF; CDR3 DNA: TGTGCCAGCAGTTTTCGTAGGGGGAGGTCTACCGGGGAGCTGTTTTTT
V gene: TRBV11-1; J gene: TRBJ1-1; D gene: -; clone size: large; CDR3 protein: CASSLGVDTEAFF; CDR3 DNA: TGTGCCAGCAGCTTAGGAGTGGACACTGAAGCTTTCTTT
V gene: TRBV6-5; J gene: TRBJ1-4; D gene: -; clone size: once; CDR3 protein: CASSPQPPTNEKLFF; CDR3 DNA: TGTGCCAGCAGTCCCCAACCCCCAACTAATGAAAAACTGTTTTTT
V gene: TRBV7-2; J gene: TRBJ2-7; D gene: -; clone size: -; CDR3 protein: CASSLKYEQYF; CDR3 DNA: TGTGCCAGCAGCTTAAAATACGAGCAGTACTTC